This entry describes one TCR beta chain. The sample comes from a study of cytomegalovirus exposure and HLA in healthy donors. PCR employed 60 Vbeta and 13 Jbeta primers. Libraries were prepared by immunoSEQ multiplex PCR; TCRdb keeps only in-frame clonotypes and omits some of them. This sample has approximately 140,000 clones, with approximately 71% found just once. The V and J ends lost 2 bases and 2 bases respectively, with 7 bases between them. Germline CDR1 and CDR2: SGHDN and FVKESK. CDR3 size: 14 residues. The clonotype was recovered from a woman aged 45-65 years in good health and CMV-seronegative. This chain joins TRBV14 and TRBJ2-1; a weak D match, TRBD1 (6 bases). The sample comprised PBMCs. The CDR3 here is CASSQRTAYNEQFF. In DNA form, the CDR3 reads TGTGCCAGCAGCCAACGGACAGCCTACAATGAGCAGTTCTTC.